The clone carrying this T cell receptor (beta chain) was counted many times. The antigen is undetermined. PBMCs, at least 6.5 million per sample, were isolated. The sample belongs to a study of blood T cells in healthy people across ages. PCR was performed a second time for roughly 7 to 11 cycles using a sample-barcoded 5' primer and a J-beta primer mix. TCRdb re-called the 5' RACE reads with MiXCR, one entry per CDR3 protein. The sample includes hundreds of thousands of distinct CDR3 sequences, under 30% of them seen just once. The CDR3 sequence is 13 residues long. V shed 1 base and J shed 6 bases, with 10 bases lying between them. Overall study results and limits: Diversity was estimated from one million T cells, and these estimates were considered underestimates.

The chain joins TRBV12-3 or TRBV12-4 to TRBJ2-7, with TRBD2 as a possible D gene (5 bases). The sample was blood. The source is a woman older than 75 in good health. The CDR3 region has the DNA TGTGCCAGCAGTTTAGACGGACTCTCCGAGCAGTACTTC. It is translated as CASSLDGLSEQYF.